This T cell receptor (beta chain) derives from a study of radiotherapy plus CTLA-4 blockade in lung cancer. Study-wide results and limits: The study found tumor-derived TCR clones expanded in blood after radiotherapy plus ipilimumab.

With regard to this clone: What it binds is not known.

V was trimmed by 1 base and J by 8 bases, leaving 9 bases between them. Germline CDR1 reads SGHNT; CDR2 reads YENEEA. The CDR3 is made up of 13 amino acids. TCRdb keeps only in-frame clones here, not all; method: immunoSEQ multiplex PCR. Here the sample spans roughly 68,000 clones, over 65% being singletons. The sample was peripheral blood, taken from a patient treated with radiotherapy plus ipilimumab. The receptor comes from a human donor with non-small cell lung cancer who had a complete response to radiotherapy plus ipilimumab. The V call is TRBV11-3, the J call TRBJ2-1; a weak D match, TRBD1 (5 bases). The CDR3 DNA follows: TGTGCCAGCAGCTTAGGCCCCAGGGATGAGCAGTTCTTC. Protein sequence: CASSLGPRDEQFF.